These 10 T cell receptor beta chains were sequenced from one sample in a study of T-cell reconstitution after alpha-beta-depleted transplantation in children. Preparing the TCRbeta library involved the use of unique molecular identifiers. TCRdb re-analysed the PCR reads in MiXCR, keeping a single row per CDR3 protein. The table has 450,000 to 550,000 distinct CDR3 sequences, 10% to 12% seen once. The specimen was PBMCs, mostly from graft donor cells, collected 180 days after TCRalphabeta/CD19-depleted stem cell transplant. The receptors were gathered from a female patient between 2 and 15 years old who had a stem cell transplant for aplastic anemia, so the T cells may come from the graft donor.

This sequence joins TRBV28 and TRBJ2-1; 9 nucleotides match TRBD2. The CDR3 consists of 15 residues. The germline V gene has CDR1 MDHEN and CDR2 SYDVKM. The J segment lost 9 bases and the V segment lost 5 bases, leaving 11 bases of the junction unmatched. CDR3 in amino acids: CASSLEAAGGLEQFF. CDR3 in DNA: TGTGCCAGCAGTCTCGAGGCGGCGGGAGGGCTTGAGCAGTTCTTC. The entire variable domain, with the rest obtained from reference TRBV28 and TRBJ2-1, is as follows: DVKVTQSSRYLVKRTGEKVFLECVQDMDHENMFWYRQDPGLGLRLIYFSYDVKMKEKGDIPEGYSVSREKKERFSLILESASTNQTSMYLCASSLEAAGGLEQFFGPGTRLTVL.

This clonotype was counted ten times or more. The CDR3 region is CASLAGPQETQYF. The CDR3, as DNA: TGTGCCAGCTTGGCCGGGCCGCAAGAGACCCAGTACTTC. V gene TRBV6-5 combines with J gene TRBJ2-5; D is uncertain. This CDR3 has 13 residues. V was cut by 8 bases and J by 2 bases, with 12 bases left in between. Germline V CDR1 and CDR2: MNHEY, SVGAGI.

The rearrangement uses TRBV10-3 and TRBJ1-1; D might be TRBD1 (6 bases). The ends were cut back, 6 bases at V and 5 bases at J, with 16 bases in the middle. Germline V lookup: CDR1 ENHRY, CDR2 SYGVKD. The CDR3 is made up of 14 amino acids. CDR3 amino acids: CAISPGGAKTEAFF. DNA for the CDR3: TGTGCCATCAGCCCCGGGGGGGCTAAAACTGAAGCTTTCTTT.

In its sample, this clonotype was seen many times. CDR3 amino acids: CASSYAPGRFEQFF. The DNA of the CDR3 is TGTGCCAGCAGTTACGCCCCCGGACGGTTTGAGCAGTTCTTC. The chain joins TRBV6-5 to TRBJ2-1; the D is unclear. Germline V gene data show CDR1 as MNHEY and CDR2 as SVGAGI. Trimming cost V 2 bases and J 9 bases, with 14 bases left between them. This CDR3 is 14 amino acids long.

CDR3 protein: CASSLQRLRGEQFF. The CDR3 DNA reads as TGCGCCAGCAGCCTCCAACGACTCCGCGGGGAGCAGTTCTTC. The chain couples TRBV5-1 to TRBJ2-1; perhaps TRBD2 as D (5 bases). Trimming cost V 4 bases and J 10 bases, with 18 bases left between them. The CDR3 is 14 residues long. Germline values: CDR1 SGHRS, CDR2 YFSETQ.

This clonotype showed up just a few times. This chain uses TRBV20-1 with TRBJ2-4; D is possibly TRBD2 (5 bases). V lost 0 bases, J lost 9 bases, and 12 bases lay in between. The germline V gene has CDR1 DFQATT and CDR2 SNEGSKA (reference sequence). The CDR3 is 13 residues long. The CDR3, as DNA: TGCAGTGCTAGAGACCCGGACTCGCCCATTCAGTACTTC. Translation gives CSARDPDSPIQYF.

V gene TRBV4-3 combines with J gene TRBJ1-2; TRBD1 is a possible D gene (5 bases). Germline CDR1 is LGHNA and CDR2 is YSLEER. There are 17 residues in the CDR3. V gave up 1 base and J gave up 4 bases, with 19 bases separating them. CDR3 sequence reads: CASSQVAGLGTSYGYTF. The CDR3 DNA follows: TGCGCCAGCAGCCAAGTGGCAGGGTTGGGGACCAGCTATGGCTACACCTTC.

The V and J genes are TRBV5-8 and TRBJ1-2; D perhaps matches TRBD1 (6 bases). Trimming took 2 bases from V and 0 from J, leaving 11 bases between them. Per the germline V gene, CDR1 is SGHTS and CDR2 is YDEGEE. The CDR3 covers 15 residues. The CDR3 DNA follows: TGTGCCAGCAGCTTAGGGGGGCCCTCTAACTATGGCTACACCTTC. Encoded protein: CASSLGGPSNYGYTF.

The CDR3: CASSNPSVRSQYF. The CDR3 nucleotides are TGTGCCAGCAGTAACCCTTCGGTTAGGTCGCAGTATTTT. The V call is TRBV28, the J call TRBJ2-3; D not resolved. This CDR3 spans 13 amino acids. CDR1 and CDR2 (germline): MDHEN, SYDVKM. V was clipped by 5 bases and J by 10 bases, with 16 bases between them.

This clonotype turned up a few times. The genes are TRBV7-9 and TRBJ2-7; 12 nucleotides match TRBD2. J gave up 6 bases and V 5 bases, and 8 bases lay outside the gene matches. CDR1 is SEHNR, CDR2 FQNEAQ, per germline (reference sequence). This CDR3 spans 15 amino acids. CDR3 coding DNA: TGTGCCAGCAGCCACGGGACTAGCGGGTTTTCCGAGCAGTACGTC. Encoded protein: CASSHGTSGFSEQYV.